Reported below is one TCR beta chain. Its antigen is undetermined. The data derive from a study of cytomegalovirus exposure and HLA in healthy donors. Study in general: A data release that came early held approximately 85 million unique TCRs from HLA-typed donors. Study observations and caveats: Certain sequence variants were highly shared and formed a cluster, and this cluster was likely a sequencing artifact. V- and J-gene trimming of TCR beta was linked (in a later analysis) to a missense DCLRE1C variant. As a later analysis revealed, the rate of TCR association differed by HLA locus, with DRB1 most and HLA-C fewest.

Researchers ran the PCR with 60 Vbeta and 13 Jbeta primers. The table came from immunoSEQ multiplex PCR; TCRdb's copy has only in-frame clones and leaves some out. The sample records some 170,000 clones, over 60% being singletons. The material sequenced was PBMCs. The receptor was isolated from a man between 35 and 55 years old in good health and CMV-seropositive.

DNA for the CDR3: TGTGCCAGCAGCGTAGCTGGCACCCCGAACTATGGCTACACCTTC. Its protein is CASSVAGTPNYGYTF. The chain recombines TRBV9 with TRBJ1-2; D gene ambiguous. CDR3 size: 15 residues. Between the trimmed V and J ends, which lost 0 bases and 2 bases, there was a span of 11 bases. CDR1 and CDR2 (germline): SGDLS, YYNGEE.